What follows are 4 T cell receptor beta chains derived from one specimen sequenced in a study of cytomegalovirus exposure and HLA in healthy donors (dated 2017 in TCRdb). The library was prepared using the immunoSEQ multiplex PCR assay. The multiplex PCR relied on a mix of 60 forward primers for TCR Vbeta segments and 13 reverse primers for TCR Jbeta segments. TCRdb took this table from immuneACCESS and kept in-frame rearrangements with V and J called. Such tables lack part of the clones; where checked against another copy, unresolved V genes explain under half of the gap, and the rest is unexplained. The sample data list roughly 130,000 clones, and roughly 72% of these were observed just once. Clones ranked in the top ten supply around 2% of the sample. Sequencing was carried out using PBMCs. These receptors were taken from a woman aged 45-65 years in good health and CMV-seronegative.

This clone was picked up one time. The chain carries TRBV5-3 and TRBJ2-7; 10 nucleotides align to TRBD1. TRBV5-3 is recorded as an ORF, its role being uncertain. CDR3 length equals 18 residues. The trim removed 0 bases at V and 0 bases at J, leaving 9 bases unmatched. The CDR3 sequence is CARSLELRGQGCSYEQYV. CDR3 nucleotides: TGTGCCAGAAGCTTGGAGCTTAGGGGACAGGGGTGCTCCTACGAGCAGTACGTC.

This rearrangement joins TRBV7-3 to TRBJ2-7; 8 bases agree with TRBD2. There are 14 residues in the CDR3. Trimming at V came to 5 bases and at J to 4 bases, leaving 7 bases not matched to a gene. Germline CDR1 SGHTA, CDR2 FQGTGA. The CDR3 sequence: CASSRFSGTYEQYF. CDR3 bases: TGTGCCAGCAGCCGTTTTAGCGGGACTTACGAGCAGTACTTC.

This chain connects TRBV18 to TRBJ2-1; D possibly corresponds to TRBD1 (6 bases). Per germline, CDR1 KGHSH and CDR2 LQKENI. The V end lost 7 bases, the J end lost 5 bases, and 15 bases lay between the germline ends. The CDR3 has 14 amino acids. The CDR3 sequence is CASFTGLRDNEQFF. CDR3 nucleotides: TGTGCCAGCTTTACAGGGCTTCGGGACAATGAGCAGTTCTTC. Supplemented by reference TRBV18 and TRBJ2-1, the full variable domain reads NAGVMQNPRHLVRRRGQEARLRCSPMKGHSHVYWYRQLPEEGLKFMVYLQKENIIDESGMPKERFSAEFPKEGPSILRIQQVVRGDSAAYFCASFTGLRDNEQFFGPGTRLTVL.

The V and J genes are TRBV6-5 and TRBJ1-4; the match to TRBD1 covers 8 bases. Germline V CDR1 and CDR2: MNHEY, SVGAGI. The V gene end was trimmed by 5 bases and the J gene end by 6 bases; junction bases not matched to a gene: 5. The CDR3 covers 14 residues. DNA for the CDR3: TGTGCCAGCAGTGACAGGGGAGGGGATGAAAAACTGTTTTTT. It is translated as CASSDRGGDEKLFF.